The 32 T cell receptor beta chains in this list originate from one sample, sequenced in a study of blood T cell repertoires in COVID-19. Clones were read by immunoSEQ multiplex PCR, and TCRdb kept only the in-frame ones, dropping some. This table holds 200,000 to 300,000 clones, about 82% found once. Sequenced input: PBMCs or T cells enriched from blood (not recorded which). These receptors all stem from a woman in her 50s who had recovered from COVID-19.

The gene calls are TRBV7-9 and TRBJ2-5; no reliable D call. V was trimmed by 3 bases and J by 4 bases, leaving 3 bases between them. Germline loops: CDR1 SEHNR, CDR2 FQNEAQ (reference sequence). The CDR3 contains 11 residues. Here the CDR3 reads CASSFIETQYF. DNA of the CDR3: TGTGCCAGCAGCTTCATAGAGACCCAGTACTTC.

The chain is built from TRBV30 and TRBJ2-7, with unresolved D. The CDR3 is 12 amino acids. Germline lookup yields CDR1 GTSNPN and CDR2 SVGIG (reference sequence). CDR3 nucleotide sequence: TGTGCTTTTGGAGTTTCTGGGTACGAGCAGTACTTC. It yields the protein CAFGVSGYEQYF.

This sequence joins TRBV9 and TRBJ1-5; D perhaps matches TRBD1 (6 bases). Germline V CDR1 and CDR2: SGDLS, YYNGEE. This CDR3 region has 15 residues. V was trimmed by 5 bases and J by 6 bases, leaving 18 bases between them. CDR3 in DNA: TGTGCCAGCAGTGAAACAGGGAATTCTGGTCAGCCCCAGCATTTT. Encoded protein: CASSETGNSGQPQHF.

The table lists this clone with a count of one. This chain uses TRBV5-1 with TRBJ2-5; 11 bases are shared with TRBD2. Per germline, CDR1 SGHRS and CDR2 YFSETQ. Germline trimming cut 6 bases from V and 5 bases from J; bases unmatched to any gene: 15. CDR3 length: 17 amino acids. CDR3 sequence reads: CASTGASGRLARETQYF. CDR3 nucleotides: TGCGCCAGCACCGGGGCTAGCGGGAGGCTGGCCCGGGAGACCCAGTACTTC.

The chain uses TRBV11-2 and TRBJ1-3, with D perhaps TRBD1 (6 bases). Germline loops: CDR1 SGHAT, CDR2 FQNNGV. Deletions cut 5 bases from V and 0 bases from J, with 11 bases between. This CDR3 has 15 amino acids. The CDR3 loop is CASSPRQVSGNTIYF. CDR3 bases: TGTGCCAGCAGCCCCCGACAGGTCTCTGGAAACACCATATATTTT.

This sequence joins TRBV3-1 (or the pseudogene TRBV3-2) and TRBJ2-7, with TRBD2 identical over 9 bases. Trimming at V came to 1 base and at J to 7 bases, leaving 11 bases not matched to a gene. From germline, CDR1 is LGHDT and CDR2 YNNKEL (reference sequence). The CDR3 is 16 residues long. The CDR3 region has the DNA TGTGCCAGCAGCCAAGGCAGGGGCGGGAGGGCTAGGGAGCAGTACTTC. Amino acids: CASSQGRGGRAREQYF.

This clone was recorded a few times. This chain connects TRBV19 to TRBJ1-5; TRBD1 aligns across 9 bases. Germline V CDR1 and CDR2: LNHDA, SQIVND (reference sequence). The V gene end was trimmed by 4 bases and the J gene end by 4 bases; junction bases not matched to a gene: 8. The CDR3 loop spans 16 amino acids. CDR3 amino acids: CASSNRDRVGNQPQHF. The CDR3 nucleotides read TGTGCCAGTAGTAATAGGGACAGGGTTGGTAATCAGCCCCAGCATTTT.

The rearrangement joins TRBV6-5 to TRBJ1-1; D remains ambiguous. Trimming cost V 2 bases and J 4 bases, with 17 bases left between them. This CDR3 is 16 amino acids long. Germline-derived CDR1 and CDR2 are MNHEY and SVGAGI. Here the CDR3 DNA reads TGTGCCAGCAGTTACAGGTTACCAGGCTCAGGCACTGAAGCTTTCTTT. Protein product: CASSYRLPGSGTEAFF.

This chain joins TRBV9 and TRBJ2-1, with a tentative D call TRBD1 (5 bases). Germline loops: CDR1 SGDLS, CDR2 YYNGEE. Trimming removed 0 bases from V and 8 bases from J, with 9 bases in between. This CDR3 spans 13 amino acids. CDR3 nucleotide sequence: TGTGCCAGCAGCGTAGGTTTGACAGATGAGCAGTTCTTC. Protein: CASSVGLTDEQFF.

A few counts support this clone. This rearrangement joins TRBV30 to TRBJ2-7, with 10 bases lining up with TRBD1. Losses at the gene ends were 5 bases for V and 5 bases for J; bases not matched to a gene: 9. From germline, CDR1 is GTSNPN and CDR2 SVGIG (reference sequence). This CDR3 contains 14 residues. CDR3 coding DNA: TGTGCCTGGGCCCGACAGGGGGCTCTCCACGAGCAGTACTTC. This encodes CAWARQGALHEQYF.

The V and J genes are TRBV5-5 and TRBJ2-7, with D possibly TRBD2 on 6 matching bases. This CDR3 comprises 15 residues. The V and J ends lost 4 bases and 5 bases respectively, with 19 bases between them. Germline V gene data show CDR1 as SGHKS and CDR2 as YYEKEE (reference sequence). CDR3 residues: CASSTPTRDGDEQYF. CDR3 nucleotides: TGTGCCAGCAGCACACCTACGCGGGACGGCGACGAGCAGTACTTC.

This clone was detected once. CDR3 loop: CAWSVTLETQYF. DNA for the CDR3: TGTGCCTGGAGTGTCACTTTGGAGACCCAGTACTTC. This chain uses TRBV30 with TRBJ2-5, with unresolved D. The V end lost 0 bases, the J end lost 5 bases, and 7 bases lay between the germline ends. Germline V lookup: CDR1 GTSNPN, CDR2 SVGIG (reference sequence). The CDR3 runs to 12 residues.

This clone was recorded a few times. The rearrangement joins TRBV6-2 or TRBV6-3 to TRBJ2-1; 13 bases match TRBD2. The CDR3 has 20 residues. Germline lookup yields CDR1 MNHEY and CDR2 SVGEGT. Unmatched junction bases numbered 14, after V lost 4 bases and J lost 2 bases. CDR3 nucleotides: TGTGCCAGCAGTTCCCCCTCCGGGACAGGACTAGCGGGGGCCTACAATGAGCAGTTCTTC. Protein: CASSSPSGTGLAGAYNEQFF.

This sequence joins TRBV7-9 and TRBJ1-1; TRBD1 is a possible D gene (5 bases). V gave up 5 bases and J gave up 2 bases, with 24 bases separating them. The CDR3 consists of 18 residues. Germline assignment: CDR1 SEHNR and CDR2 FQNEAQ (reference sequence). CDR3 protein: CASSPSGVVVGGNTEAFF. The CDR3 DNA sequence: TGTGCCAGCAGCCCCAGTGGGGTGGTGGTGGGGGGAAACACTGAAGCTTTCTTT. The whole variable domain, filled in from reference TRBV7-9 and TRBJ1-1, reads DTGVSQNPRHKITKRGQNVTFRCDPISEHNRLYWYRQTLGQGPEFLTYFQNEAQLEKSRLLSDRFSAERPKGSFSTLEIQRTEQGDSAMYLCASSPSGVVVGGNTEAFFGQGTRLTVV.

The chain joins TRBV5-1 to TRBJ1-6, with unresolved D. The CDR3 has 15 residues. V was trimmed by 4 bases and J by 7 bases, leaving 15 bases between them. CDR1 is SGHRS and CDR2 is YFSETQ in the germline V gene. The CDR3 region is CASSSVAAVNSPLHF. The CDR3 DNA reads as TGCGCCAGCAGCAGTGTGGCCGCTGTCAATTCACCCCTCCACTTT.

The V gene is TRBV5-8, the J gene TRBJ1-5, with 12 bases lining up with TRBD1. Germline V gene lookup returns CDR1 SGHTS and CDR2 YDEGEE. The CDR3 runs to 19 residues. J was trimmed by 7 bases and V by 0 bases; bases with no gene match: 14. CDR3 sequence (DNA): TGTGCCAGCAGCTTGGTTTGGGGGCCGGGACAGGGGGCTGAACAGCCCCAGCATTTT. This encodes CASSLVWGPGQGAEQPQHF.

This chain uses TRBV19 with TRBJ1-5, with TRBD1 identical over 8 bases. This CDR3 region has 14 residues. The trim removed 7 bases at V and 0 bases at J, leaving 2 bases unmatched. Germline values: CDR1 LNHDA, CDR2 SQIVND (reference sequence). Here the CDR3 reads CASNRGYSNQPQHF. The CDR3 DNA reads TGTGCCAGTAACAGGGGGTATAGCAATCAGCCCCAGCATTTT.

CDR3 residues: CASIRDGVGNTIYF. DNA for the CDR3: TGTGCCAGTATCCGGGATGGAGTTGGAAACACCATATATTTT. The chain combines TRBV19 with TRBJ1-3; D remains unclear. V was cut by 7 bases and J by 3 bases, with 13 bases left in between. The CDR3 covers 14 residues. Germline V gene lookup returns CDR1 LNHDA and CDR2 SQIVND (reference sequence).

The V gene is TRBV23-1, the J gene TRBJ1-1, with D maybe TRBD1 (5 bases). TRBV23-1 carries the ORF label, with uncertain function. This CDR3 has 10 amino acids. CDR3 sequence (DNA): TGCGCTATTGAACAGGTTGAAGCTTTCTTT. It encodes CAIEQVEAFF.

The count of this clone is one. This rearrangement joins TRBV12-5 to TRBJ2-3, with 7 bases identical to TRBD1. The CDR3 is 14 amino acids. Germline V CDR1 and CDR2: LGHNT, FRNRAP. Losses at the gene ends were 7 bases for V and 4 bases for J; bases not matched to a gene: 8. The CDR3 region is CASASRGPPDTQYF. In DNA, the CDR3 is TGTGCTAGTGCCTCGAGGGGGCCCCCAGATACGCAGTATTTT.

The chain couples TRBV6-2 or TRBV6-3 to TRBJ1-4, with 10 positions matching TRBD1. V lost 5 bases to trimming and J lost 3 bases; unmatched junction nucleotides: 9. Germline values: CDR1 MNHEY, CDR2 SVGEGT. CDR3 size: 17 residues. In DNA, the CDR3 is TGTGCCAGCAGTACGCGACAGGGGGCGACGGCTAATGAAAAACTGTTTTTT. Protein sequence: CASSTRQGATANEKLFF.

The chain links TRBV7-2 to TRBJ1-2; the D gene is possibly TRBD1 (6 bases). The CDR3 spans 14 residues. The V end was cut by 1 base, the J end by 7 bases, with 13 bases between. Germline values: CDR1 SGHTA, CDR2 FQGNSA. As DNA, the CDR3 is TGTGCCAGCAGCTTAGGGGGGCGCAGAGGTGGCTACACCTTC. This translates into CASSLGGRRGGYTF.

The chain links TRBV28 to TRBJ1-1; possible D gene TRBD1, 5 bases. The CDR3 totals 15 residues. The ends were cut back, 5 bases at V and 0 bases at J, with 13 bases in the middle. Per the germline V gene, CDR1 is MDHEN and CDR2 is SYDVKM. The CDR3 DNA reads as TGTGCCAGCAGTCCCGGGGGAGCTATGAACACTGAAGCTTTCTTT. This gives the protein CASSPGGAMNTEAFF.

This clone was counted between two and nine times. J is TRBJ1-2 and V is TRBV4-1; D is undetermined. The CDR3 consists of 17 residues. The V end lost 3 bases, the J end lost 3 bases, and 20 bases lay between the germline ends. CDR1 and CDR2 from the germline V gene are MGHRA and YSYEKL. The CDR3 loop is CASSHSLEALWDYGYTF. The CDR3 DNA follows: TGCGCCAGCAGCCATTCCCTTGAGGCTTTGTGGGACTATGGCTACACCTTC.

This chain links TRBV27 with TRBJ2-3; perhaps TRBD2 as D (6 bases). CDR3 length equals 16 residues. CDR1 and CDR2 from the germline V gene are MNHEY and SMNVEV (reference sequence). Trimming left V 4 bases short and J 3 bases short, with 17 bases between. The DNA for the CDR3 is TGTGCCAGCAGTTCCCTGGGAGGTAATGAAACAGATACGCAGTATTTT. Translating it yields CASSSLGGNETDTQYF.

This clone was detected once. The CDR3, as DNA: TGTGCCTGGAGAGCCAGGGGCTATGGCTACACCTTC. This translates into CAWRARGYGYTF. The chain links TRBV30 to TRBJ1-2; D may be TRBD1 (6 bases). Germline V gives CDR1 GTSNPN, CDR2 SVGIG (reference sequence). Trimming removed 3 bases at V and 4 bases at J, with 9 bases between. CDR3 size: 12 residues.

The chain employs TRBV11-2 and TRBJ2-7, with 8 bases fitting TRBD1. Germline V gene lookup returns CDR1 SGHAT and CDR2 FQNNGV. The length of the CDR3 is 14 residues. J gave up 4 bases and V 5 bases, and 7 bases lay outside the gene matches. The CDR3 loop is CASSRTGSGYEQYF. Written as DNA, the CDR3 is TGTGCCAGCAGCCGGACAGGGAGCGGGTACGAGCAGTACTTC.

This rearrangement joins TRBV2 to TRBJ2-1; 10 bases map to TRBD2. J was trimmed by 4 bases and V by 1 base; bases with no gene match: 1. The CDR3 length is 15 residues. Germline CDR1 reads SNHLY; CDR2 reads FYNNEI. The CDR3 DNA sequence: TGTGCCAGCAGTGAAGAGCGGGGGGGATACAATGAGCAGTTCTTC. Its translation is CASSEERGGYNEQFF.

Written as DNA, the CDR3 is TGTGCCAGCAGCTCCGGACAGGGGGCATATAATTCACCCCTCCACTTT. Translation gives CASSSGQGAYNSPLHF. The chain uses TRBV9 and TRBJ1-6, with 11 bases identical to TRBD1. The V gene's germline CDR1 is SGDLS and CDR2 YYNGEE. The CDR3 is made up of 16 amino acids. The V segment lost 4 bases and the J segment 4 bases; nucleotides outside the gene matches: 4.

The genes are TRBV19 and TRBJ1-1; 9 bases match TRBD1. CDR3 size: 15 residues. Germline CDR1 LNHDA, CDR2 SQIVND (reference sequence). J gave up 6 bases and V 4 bases, and 9 bases lay outside the gene matches. CDR3 protein: CASSKGQGLFSEAFF. The CDR3 DNA is TGTGCCAGTAGTAAAGGACAGGGGTTGTTCTCTGAAGCTTTCTTT.

J is TRBJ2-5 and V is TRBV29-1; 7 bases are a match to TRBD1. The CDR3 extends over 13 amino acids. Trimming at V came to 5 bases and at J to 5 bases, leaving 8 bases not matched to a gene. CDR1 and CDR2 (germline): SQVTM, ANQGSEA. The CDR3 region has the DNA TGCAGCGTTTTCGAGGGGGCGAGGGAGACCCAGTACTTC. Protein product: CSVFEGARETQYF.

This clone was seen a single time. The rearrangement joins TRBV7-3 to TRBJ2-1, with 7 bases that match TRBD1. Germline V CDR1 and CDR2: SGHTA, FQGTGA. The V gene end was trimmed by 5 bases and the J gene end by 0 bases; junction bases not matched to a gene: 4. CDR3 length: 15 amino acids. This CDR3 reads CASSRRDSSYNEQFF. DNA of the CDR3: TGTGCCAGCAGCCGCCGGGACAGCTCCTACAATGAGCAGTTCTTC.